This TCR beta chain came from a study of blood T cell repertoires in COVID-19 (dated by TCRdb to about 2020). As for the study more broadly: Samples from collaborators originated in the United States, Italy and Spain and spanned both the acute and convalescent phases of COVID-19. Where available, HLA class I and class II types were taken from metadata supplied by the sample provider and were not determined by assay-based typing. The samples were drawn from the first 160 participants of the ongoing ImmuneRACE study and from roughly 1,300 subjects provided by 6 global collaborators. The material from the prospective study consisted of cDNA or gDNA derived from T cells, B-cell-depleted T cells, or PBMCs. Deeply sampled blood TCRbeta repertoires from subjects exposed to, actively infected with, or recovered from COVID-19 were included in the dataset. The sample metadata nearly always contained a de-identified subject ID, COVID-19 status, age in years and sex. The repertoires were made available in a free public database intended to serve as a resource for research on the immune response to SARS-CoV-2. Findings and caveats that apply to the study as a whole: The amount of clinical and demographic metadata varied by source and participant and was provided uncurated.

Comments on this clone: Its antigen target is currently unknown. Within one base of it there is no much larger clone, and no base qualities were kept.

Each collaborating institution followed its own protocols to collect whole blood in K2EDTA tubes. For TCRbeta analysis, collaborator samples were shipped as frozen whole blood, as isolated PBMCs, or as DNA extracted from either sample type. TCRbeta CDR3 regions were amplified from genomic DNA by means of the immunoSEQ Assay, a bias-controlled multiplex PCR. As for the authors' bioinformatics: Nucleated cell counts per sample were estimated from amplification of reference gene primers within the assay. Sequence reads were collapsed and filtered to measure the absolute abundance of every unique TCRbeta CDR3 rearrangement. For each sample, productive Simpson clonality was calculated as the square root of Simpson's diversity index across productive rearrangements. TCRdb retrieved this table from immuneACCESS and kept in-frame rearrangements only. Not all clones are present; in checked studies, unresolved V genes account for under half, and no reason is known for the remainder. V and J calls and clone size follow that table, whereas D and trimming were derived from the DNA. The sample has fewer than 130,000 clones on record, roughly four fifths of them singletons. Jointly, the top ten make up 16% of the sample.

V is cut by 4 bases and J by 5 bases, and the space between the germline ends is 13 bases. The CDR3, from cysteine to phenylalanine, totals 15 residues. This entry keeps only the CDR3 DNA: 45 bases, framed from base 1. As encoded in the germline V gene, CDR1 is KGHDR while CDR2 is SFDVKD. The chain was built from TRBV24-1 and TRBJ1-4; the D gene identity is not certain. This sequence was found in a woman in her sixties or seventies with acute or convalescent COVID-19. Input material: peripheral blood. The CDR3: CATSDQHGANEKLFF. The sequenced DNA is TGTGCCACCAGTGACCAACACGGAGCCAATGAAAAACTGTTTTTT.